This TCR beta chain was documented in a study of immune characterization of retroperitoneal liposarcoma. This clonotype occurred a few times. Using its own MiXCR run on the PCR reads, TCRdb lists one record per CDR3 protein. The sample lists over 10,000 distinct CDR3 sequences, 47% occurring once. CDR3 length: 14 residues. From germline, CDR1 is MNHNS and CDR2 SASEGT. The V end was cut by 1 base, the J end by 4 bases, with 10 bases between. The V and J genes are TRBV6-1 and TRBJ1-1; D perhaps matches TRBD1 (6 bases). The sequence was obtained from a female donor with retroperitoneal liposarcoma. Sequencing was performed on tumor tissue. CDR3: CASSEVWGPTEAFF. As DNA, the CDR3 is TGTGCCAGCAGTGAAGTTTGGGGGCCCACTGAAGCTTTCTTT.